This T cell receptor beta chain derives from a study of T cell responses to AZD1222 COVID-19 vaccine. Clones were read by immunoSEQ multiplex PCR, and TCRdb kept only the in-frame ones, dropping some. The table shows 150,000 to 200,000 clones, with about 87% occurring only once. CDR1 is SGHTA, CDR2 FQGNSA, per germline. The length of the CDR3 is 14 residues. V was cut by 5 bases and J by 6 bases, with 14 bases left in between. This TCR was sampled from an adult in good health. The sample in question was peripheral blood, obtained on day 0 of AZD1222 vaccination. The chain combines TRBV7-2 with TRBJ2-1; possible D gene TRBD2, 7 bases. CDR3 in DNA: TGTGCCAGCAGCCCTGGGGGGGCCGGCAATGAGCAGTTCTTC. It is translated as CASSPGGAGNEQFF. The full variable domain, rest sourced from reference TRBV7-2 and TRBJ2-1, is GAGVSQSPSNKVTEKGKDVELRCDPISGHTALYWYRQSLGQGLEFLIYFQGNSAPDKSGLPSDRFSAERTGGSVSTLTIQRTQQEDSAVYLCASSPGGAGNEQFFGPGTRLTVL.